This T cell receptor beta chain comes out of a study of cytomegalovirus exposure and HLA in healthy donors. Study in general: The study placed approximately 80% of its approximately 430 genotyped donors in the Caucasian-associated ancestry cluster. Study-wide results and caveats: A later analysis, which compared TCR beta chains of equal frequency, found the HLA-associated ones more clonally expanded.

This CDR3 is 13 amino acids long. After removal of 3 bases from V and 8 bases from J, the junction contained 3 bases not matched to a gene. Per the germline V gene, CDR1 is MRHNA and CDR2 is SNTAGT. This donor had no CMV serostatus on record. For this clone: As yet, its antigen is unknown.

A multiplex PCR was run with 60 Vbeta primers and 13 Jbeta primers. The repertoire was sequenced with immunoSEQ multiplex PCR; TCRdb's copy has only in-frame clones and lacks some. This sample yields about 94,000 clones, of which approximately 80% are seen a single time; approximately 10% belongs to the top ten. The chain carries TRBV6-4 and TRBJ2-1; 8 bases line up with TRBD2. The source material was PBMCs. This receptor was identified in a human donor in good health. This CDR3 is CASSELAEDEQFF. CDR3 in DNA: TGTGCCAGCAGTGAACTAGCGGAGGATGAGCAGTTCTTC.